This T cell receptor beta chain was identified in a study of T-cell reconstitution after alpha-beta-depleted transplantation in children. Findings of the study overall: Several hundred expanded graft clones reportedly were the source of alpha-beta T cells about two months after transplant. Fresh T-cell production supplied most of the T-cell counts and diversity seen one year after transplant.

The CDR3 sequence is 14 residues long. Trimming removed 4 bases from V and 1 base from J, with 8 bases in between. The germline CDR1 and CDR2 sequences are SGHAT and FQNNGV. As to this clonotype: The antigen remains undetermined.

The TCRbeta library incorporated unique molecular identifiers. TCRdb reprocessed the PCR reads via MiXCR and lists one record per CDR3 protein. The table lists about 210,000 distinct CDR3 sequences, roughly 15% of them singletons, with about 39% in the top ten. This receptor was obtained from a male patient under 10 years old who had a stem cell transplant for acute lymphoblastic leukemia, so the T cells may come from the graft donor. The source material was PBMCs, mostly from graft donor cells, sampled 360 days after TCRalphabeta/CD19-depleted stem cell transplant. V gene TRBV11-2 combines with J gene TRBJ2-1, with TRBD1 as a possible D gene (6 bases). CDR3 amino acids: CASSSQGSYNEQFF. The CDR3 region has the DNA TGTGCCAGCAGCTCACAGGGTTCCTACAATGAGCAGTTCTTC. Full variable domain (rest looked up from reference TRBV11-2 and TRBJ2-1): EAGVAQSPRYKIIEKRQSVAFWCNPISGHATLYWYQQILGQGPKLLIQFQNNGVVDDSQLPKDRFSAERLKGVDSTLKIQPAKLEDSAVYLCASSSQGSYNEQFFGPGTRLTVL.